This TCR beta chain originates from a study of blood T cell repertoires in COVID-19. TCRdb's table, derived via immunoSEQ multiplex PCR, lists solely in-frame clones and lacks some. The sample includes approximately 180,000 clones, approximately 85% of them seen just once. This clone was counted a few times. The CDR3 length is 14 residues. V was shortened by 11 bases and J by 0 bases, with 14 bases between the two germline ends. The V gene's germline CDR1 is MNHEY and CDR2 SVGAGI. The sequenced material came from peripheral blood. The TCR was taken from a man aged 55 to 70 with acute or convalescent COVID-19. This sequence joins TRBV6-5 and TRBJ1-3; weak D call: TRBD1 (5 bases). Here the CDR3 DNA reads TGTGCCGCCAAACAGGTGCACTCTGGAAACACCATATATTTT. It is translated as CAAKQVHSGNTIYF.